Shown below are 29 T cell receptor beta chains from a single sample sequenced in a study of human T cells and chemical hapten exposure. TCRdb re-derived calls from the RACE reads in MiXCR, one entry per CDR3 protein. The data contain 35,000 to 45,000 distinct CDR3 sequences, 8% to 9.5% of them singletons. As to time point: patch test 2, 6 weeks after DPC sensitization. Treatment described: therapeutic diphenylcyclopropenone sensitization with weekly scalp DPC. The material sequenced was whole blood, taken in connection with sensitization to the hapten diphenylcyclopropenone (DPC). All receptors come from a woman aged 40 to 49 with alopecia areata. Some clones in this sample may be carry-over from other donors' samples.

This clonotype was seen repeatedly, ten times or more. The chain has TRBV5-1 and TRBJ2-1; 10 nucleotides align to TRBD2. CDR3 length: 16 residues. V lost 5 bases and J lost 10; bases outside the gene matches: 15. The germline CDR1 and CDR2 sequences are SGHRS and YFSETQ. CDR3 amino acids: CASRSTSGAPWGEQFF. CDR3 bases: TGCGCCAGCAGGTCTACTAGCGGGGCCCCCTGGGGGGAGCAGTTCTTC.

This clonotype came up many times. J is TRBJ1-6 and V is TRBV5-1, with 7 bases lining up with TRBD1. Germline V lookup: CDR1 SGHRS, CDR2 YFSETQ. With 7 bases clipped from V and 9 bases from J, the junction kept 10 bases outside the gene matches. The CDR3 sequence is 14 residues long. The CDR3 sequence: CASGRGQAGSPLHF. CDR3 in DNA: TGCGCCAGCGGACGAGGACAGGCGGGTTCACCCCTCCACTTT.

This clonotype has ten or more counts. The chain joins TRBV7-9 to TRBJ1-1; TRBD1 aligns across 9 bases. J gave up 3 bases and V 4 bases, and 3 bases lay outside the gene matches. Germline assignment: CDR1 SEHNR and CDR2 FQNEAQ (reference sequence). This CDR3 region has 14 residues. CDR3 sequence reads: CASSWGQGDTEAFF. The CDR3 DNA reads TGTGCCAGCAGCTGGGGACAGGGTGACACTGAAGCTTTCTTT.

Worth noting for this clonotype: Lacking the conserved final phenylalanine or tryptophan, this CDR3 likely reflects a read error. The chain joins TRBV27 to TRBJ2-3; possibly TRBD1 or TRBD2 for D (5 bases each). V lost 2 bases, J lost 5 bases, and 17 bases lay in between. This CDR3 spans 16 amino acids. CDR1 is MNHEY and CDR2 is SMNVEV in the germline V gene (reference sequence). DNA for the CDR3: TGTGCCAGCAGTTTAGGGGGTCAGCGGACCAGAGATACGCAGTATTCT. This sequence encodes CASSLGGQRTRDTQYS.

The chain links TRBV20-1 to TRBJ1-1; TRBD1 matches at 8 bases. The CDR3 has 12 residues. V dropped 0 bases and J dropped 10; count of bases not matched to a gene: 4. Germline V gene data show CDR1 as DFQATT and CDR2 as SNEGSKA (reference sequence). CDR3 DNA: TGCAGTGCTAGAGACAGGGGGCCTCGAGCTTTCTTT. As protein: CSARDRGPRAFF.

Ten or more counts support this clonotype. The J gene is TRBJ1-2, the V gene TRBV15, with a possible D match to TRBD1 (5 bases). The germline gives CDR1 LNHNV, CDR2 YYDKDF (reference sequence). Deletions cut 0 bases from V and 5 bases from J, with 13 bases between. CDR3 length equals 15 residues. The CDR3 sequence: CATSREEAGSYGYTF. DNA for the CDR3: TGTGCCACCAGCAGAGAGGAGGCAGGGTCGTATGGCTACACCTTC.

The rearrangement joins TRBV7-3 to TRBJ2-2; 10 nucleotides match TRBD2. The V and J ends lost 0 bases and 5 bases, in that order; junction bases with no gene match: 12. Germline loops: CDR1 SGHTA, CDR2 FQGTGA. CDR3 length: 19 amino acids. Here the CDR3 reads CASSLTRSSGGPLTGELFF. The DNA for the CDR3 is TGTGCCAGCAGCTTAACCCGGTCTAGCGGGGGCCCCCTGACCGGGGAGCTGTTTTTT.

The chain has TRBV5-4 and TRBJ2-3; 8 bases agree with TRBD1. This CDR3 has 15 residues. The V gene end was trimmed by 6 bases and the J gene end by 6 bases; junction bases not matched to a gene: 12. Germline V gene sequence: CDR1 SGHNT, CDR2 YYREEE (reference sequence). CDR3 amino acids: CASTQWGRGQDTQYF. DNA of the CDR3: TGTGCCAGCACCCAATGGGGCAGGGGGCAGGATACGCAGTATTTT.

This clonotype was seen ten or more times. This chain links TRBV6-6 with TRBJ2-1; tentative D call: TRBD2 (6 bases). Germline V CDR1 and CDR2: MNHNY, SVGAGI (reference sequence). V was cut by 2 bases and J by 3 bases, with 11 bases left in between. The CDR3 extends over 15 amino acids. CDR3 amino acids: CASSYRERGYNEQFF. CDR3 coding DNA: TGTGCCAGCAGTTACCGGGAGCGCGGCTACAATGAGCAGTTCTTC.

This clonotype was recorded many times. The CDR3 here is CAISGPPGAITEAFF. In nucleotides, the CDR3 is TGTGCCATCAGTGGTCCCCCAGGGGCTATCACTGAAGCTTTCTTT. V is TRBV10-3 and J is TRBJ1-1; D perhaps matches TRBD1 (6 bases). Germline V lookup: CDR1 ENHRY, CDR2 SYGVKD. With 4 bases removed from V and 4 bases from J, the gap between germline ends came to 16 bases. The CDR3 is 15 amino acids.

The CDR3 protein is CASTGTGGLGANVLTF. DNA for the CDR3: TGTGCCAGCACCGGGACAGGGGGCCTTGGGGCCAACGTCCTGACTTTC. The genes are TRBV2 and TRBJ2-6, with TRBD1 matching over 12 bases. In germline, CDR1 is SNHLY, CDR2 FYNNEI. Trimming took 7 bases from V and 3 from J; bases not matched to a gene: 4. This CDR3 region has 16 residues.

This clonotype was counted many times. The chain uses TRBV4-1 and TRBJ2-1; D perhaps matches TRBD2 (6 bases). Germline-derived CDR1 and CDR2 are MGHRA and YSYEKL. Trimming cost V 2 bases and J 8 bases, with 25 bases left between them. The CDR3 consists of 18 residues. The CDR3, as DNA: TGCGCCAGCAGCCAAAAAGTGGGACTGGGGACGCAGGCGGATGAGCAGTTCTTC. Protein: CASSQKVGLGTQADEQFF.

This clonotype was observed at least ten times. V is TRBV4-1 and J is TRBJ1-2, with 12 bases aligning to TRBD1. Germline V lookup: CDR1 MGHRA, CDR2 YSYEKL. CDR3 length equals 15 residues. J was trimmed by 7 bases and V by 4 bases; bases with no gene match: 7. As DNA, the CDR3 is TGCGCCAGCAGCCCCCCCGGGACAGGGGGCTTTGGCTACACCTTC. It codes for CASSPPGTGGFGYTF.

As DNA, the CDR3 is TGTGCCAGCAGTTTGGCCAGGGGCTGGAACACTGAAGCTTTCTTT. This encodes CASSLARGWNTEAFF. The chain recombines TRBV28 with TRBJ1-1; D perhaps matches TRBD1 (6 bases). Germline assignment: CDR1 MDHEN and CDR2 SYDVKM. Trimming shortened V by 3 bases and J by 1 base, and 12 bases separated the two germline ends. The CDR3 totals 15 residues.

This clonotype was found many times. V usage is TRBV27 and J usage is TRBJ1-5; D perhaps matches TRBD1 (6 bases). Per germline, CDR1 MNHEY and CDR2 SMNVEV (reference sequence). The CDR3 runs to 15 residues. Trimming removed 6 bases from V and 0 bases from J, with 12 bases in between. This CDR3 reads CASREGVYSNQPQHF. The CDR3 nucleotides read TGTGCCAGCAGGGAGGGGGTCTATAGCAATCAGCCCCAGCATTTT.

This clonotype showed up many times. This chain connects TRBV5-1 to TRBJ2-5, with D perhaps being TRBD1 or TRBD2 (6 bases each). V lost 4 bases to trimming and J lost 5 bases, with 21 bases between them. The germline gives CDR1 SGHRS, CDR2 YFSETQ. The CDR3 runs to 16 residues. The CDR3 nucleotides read TGCGCCAGCAGCCGGGGGCCTGACGGACTCGGGGAGACCCAGTACTTC. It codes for CASSRGPDGLGETQYF.

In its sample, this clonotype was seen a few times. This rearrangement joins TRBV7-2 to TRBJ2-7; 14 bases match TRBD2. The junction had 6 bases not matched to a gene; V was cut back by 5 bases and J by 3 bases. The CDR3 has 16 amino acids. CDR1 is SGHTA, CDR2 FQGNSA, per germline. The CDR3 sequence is CASSRGLAGGHYEQYF. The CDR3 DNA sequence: TGTGCCAGCAGCCGCGGACTAGCGGGGGGTCACTACGAGCAGTACTTC.

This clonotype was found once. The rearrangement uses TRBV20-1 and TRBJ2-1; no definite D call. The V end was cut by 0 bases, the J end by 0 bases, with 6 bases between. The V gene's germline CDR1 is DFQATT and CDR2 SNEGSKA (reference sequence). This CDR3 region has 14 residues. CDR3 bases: TGCAGTGCTAGAGAGGCGAGCTCCTACAATGAGCAGTTCTTC. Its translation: CSAREASSYNEQFF.

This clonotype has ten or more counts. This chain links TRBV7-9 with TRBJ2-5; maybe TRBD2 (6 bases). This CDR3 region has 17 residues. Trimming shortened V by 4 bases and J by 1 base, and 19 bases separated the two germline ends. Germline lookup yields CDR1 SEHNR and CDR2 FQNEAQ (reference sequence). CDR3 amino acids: CASSSVSVAAPQETQYF. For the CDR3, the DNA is TGTGCCAGCAGCTCCGTGTCGGTAGCGGCCCCCCAAGAGACCCAGTACTTC.

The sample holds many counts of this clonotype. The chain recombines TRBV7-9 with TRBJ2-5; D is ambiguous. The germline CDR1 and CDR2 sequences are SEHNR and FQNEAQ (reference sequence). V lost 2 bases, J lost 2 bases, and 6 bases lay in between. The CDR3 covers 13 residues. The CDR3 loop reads CASSLPLQETQYF. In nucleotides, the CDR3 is TGTGCCAGCAGCTTACCGTTGCAAGAGACCCAGTACTTC.

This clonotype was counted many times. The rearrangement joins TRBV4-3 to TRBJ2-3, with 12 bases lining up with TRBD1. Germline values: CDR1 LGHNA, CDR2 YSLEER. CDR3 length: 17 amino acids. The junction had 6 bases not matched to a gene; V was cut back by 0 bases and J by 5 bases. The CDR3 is CASSQDRWDRGQDTQYF. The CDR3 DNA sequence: TGCGCCAGCAGCCAAGATAGGTGGGACAGGGGGCAAGATACGCAGTATTTT.

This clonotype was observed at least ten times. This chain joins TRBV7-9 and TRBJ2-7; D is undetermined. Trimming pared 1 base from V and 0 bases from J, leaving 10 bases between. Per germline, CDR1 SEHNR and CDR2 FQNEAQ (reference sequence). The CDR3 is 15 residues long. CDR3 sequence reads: CASSLVAGPSYEQYF. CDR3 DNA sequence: TGTGCCAGCAGCTTAGTAGCCGGGCCCTCCTACGAGCAGTACTTC.

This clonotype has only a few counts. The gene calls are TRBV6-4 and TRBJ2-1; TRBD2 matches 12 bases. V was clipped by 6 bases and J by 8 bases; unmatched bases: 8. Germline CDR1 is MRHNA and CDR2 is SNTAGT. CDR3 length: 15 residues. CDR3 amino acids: CASSASGGANDEQFF. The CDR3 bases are TGTGCCAGCAGCGCTAGCGGGGGGGCCAACGATGAGCAGTTCTTC.

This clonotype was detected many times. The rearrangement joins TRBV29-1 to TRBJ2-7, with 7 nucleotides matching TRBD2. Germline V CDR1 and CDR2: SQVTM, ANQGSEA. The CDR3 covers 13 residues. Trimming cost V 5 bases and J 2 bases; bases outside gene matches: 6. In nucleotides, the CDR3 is TGCAGCGTTTGGGAGGGGCCGGCCTACGAGCAGTACTTC. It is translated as CSVWEGPAYEQYF.

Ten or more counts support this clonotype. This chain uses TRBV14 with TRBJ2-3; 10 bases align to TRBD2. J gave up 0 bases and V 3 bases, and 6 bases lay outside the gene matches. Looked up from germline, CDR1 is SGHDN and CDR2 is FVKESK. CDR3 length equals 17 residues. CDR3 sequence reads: CASSHLAGALSTDTQYF. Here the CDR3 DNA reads TGTGCCAGCAGCCACCTAGCGGGGGCTCTAAGCACAGATACGCAGTATTTT.

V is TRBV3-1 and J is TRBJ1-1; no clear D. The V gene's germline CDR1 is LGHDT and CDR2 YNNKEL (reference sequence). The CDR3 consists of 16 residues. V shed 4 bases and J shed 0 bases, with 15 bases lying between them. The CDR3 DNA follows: TGTGCCAGCAGCCCATCCGACGGTGCGATGAACACTGAAGCTTTCTTT. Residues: CASSPSDGAMNTEAFF.

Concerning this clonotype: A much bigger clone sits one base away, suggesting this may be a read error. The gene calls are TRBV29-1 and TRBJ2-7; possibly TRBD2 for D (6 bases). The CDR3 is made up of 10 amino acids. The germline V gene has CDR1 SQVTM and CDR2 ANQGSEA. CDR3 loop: CSVADYELYF. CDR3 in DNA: TGCAGCGTTGCGGACTACGAGCTGTACTTC.

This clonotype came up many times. CDR3: CASSPGNTGNQPQHF. The CDR3 nucleotides are TGTGCCAGCAGCCCAGGGAACACGGGCAATCAGCCCCAGCATTTT. The V gene is TRBV7-9, the J gene TRBJ1-5; possible D gene TRBD1, 5 bases. Trimming left V 5 bases short and J 2 bases short, with 13 bases between. Germline loops: CDR1 SEHNR, CDR2 FQNEAQ (reference sequence). The CDR3 spans 15 residues.

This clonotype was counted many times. This CDR3 reads CSARQASGRTDTQYF. CDR3 nucleotides: TGCAGTGCCCGCCAGGCTAGCGGACGCACAGATACGCAGTATTTT. The V call is TRBV20-1, the J call TRBJ2-3, with 7 bases lining up with TRBD2. The V and J ends lost 6 bases and 1 base, in that order; junction bases with no gene match: 10. Germline V gives CDR1 DFQATT, CDR2 SNEGSKA (reference sequence). This CDR3 spans 15 amino acids.